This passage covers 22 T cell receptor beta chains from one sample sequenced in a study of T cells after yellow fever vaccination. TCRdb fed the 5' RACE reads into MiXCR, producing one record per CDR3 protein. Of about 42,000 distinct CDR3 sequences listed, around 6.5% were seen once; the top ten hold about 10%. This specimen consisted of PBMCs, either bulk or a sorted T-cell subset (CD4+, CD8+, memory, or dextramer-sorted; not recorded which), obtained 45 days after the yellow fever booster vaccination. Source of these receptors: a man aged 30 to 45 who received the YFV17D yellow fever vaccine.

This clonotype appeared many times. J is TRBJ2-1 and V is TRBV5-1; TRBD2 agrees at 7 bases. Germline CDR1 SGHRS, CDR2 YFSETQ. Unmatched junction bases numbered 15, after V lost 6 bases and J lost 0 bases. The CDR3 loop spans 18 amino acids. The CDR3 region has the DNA TGCGCCAGCACCAAAAGGGTGGGGAGGGGAAGCTCCTACAATGAGCAGTTCTTC. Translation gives CASTKRVGRGSSYNEQFF.

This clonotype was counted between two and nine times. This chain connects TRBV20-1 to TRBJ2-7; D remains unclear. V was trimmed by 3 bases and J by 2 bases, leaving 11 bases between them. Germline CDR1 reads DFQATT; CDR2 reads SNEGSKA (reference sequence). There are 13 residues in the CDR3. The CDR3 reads CSASNSPPYEQYF. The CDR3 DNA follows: TGCAGTGCTAGTAATTCCCCCCCCTACGAGCAGTACTTC.

The CDR3 sequence: CASSAGLQETQYF. The CDR3 nucleotides are TGTGCCAGCAGCGCGGGACTTCAAGAGACCCAGTACTTC. The chain has TRBV7-2 and TRBJ2-5, with D possibly being TRBD2 (6 bases). This CDR3 spans 13 amino acids. The V gene's germline CDR1 is SGHTA and CDR2 FQGNSA. Trimming took off 5 bases at V and 2 bases at J, with 9 bases between the two ends.

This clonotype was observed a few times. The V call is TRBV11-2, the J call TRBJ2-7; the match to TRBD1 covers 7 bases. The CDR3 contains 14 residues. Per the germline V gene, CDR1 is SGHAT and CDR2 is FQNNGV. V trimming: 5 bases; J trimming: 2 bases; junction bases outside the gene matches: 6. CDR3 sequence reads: CASSPYRGPYEQYF. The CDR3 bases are TGTGCCAGCAGCCCTTACAGGGGCCCCTACGAGCAGTACTTC.

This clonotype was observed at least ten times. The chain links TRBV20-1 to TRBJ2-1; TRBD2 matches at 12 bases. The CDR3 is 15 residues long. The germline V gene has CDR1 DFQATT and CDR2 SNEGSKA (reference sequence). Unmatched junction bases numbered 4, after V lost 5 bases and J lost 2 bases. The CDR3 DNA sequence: TGCAGTGCTCAGACTAGCGGGAGTACCTACAATGAGCAGTTCTTC. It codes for CSAQTSGSTYNEQFF.

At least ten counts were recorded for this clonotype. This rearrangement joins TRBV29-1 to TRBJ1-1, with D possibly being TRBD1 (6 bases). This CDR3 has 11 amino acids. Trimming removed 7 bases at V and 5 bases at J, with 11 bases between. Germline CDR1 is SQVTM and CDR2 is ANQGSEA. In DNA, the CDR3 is TGCAGCGCCGGGACATCTACTGAAGCTTTCTTT. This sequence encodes CSAGTSTEAFF.

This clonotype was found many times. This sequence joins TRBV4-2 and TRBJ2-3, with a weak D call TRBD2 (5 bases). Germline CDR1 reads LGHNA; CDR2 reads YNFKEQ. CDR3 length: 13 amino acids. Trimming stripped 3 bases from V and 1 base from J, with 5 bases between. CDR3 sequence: CASSHGGTDTQYF. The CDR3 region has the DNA TGTGCCAGCAGCCACGGGGGCACAGATACGCAGTATTTT.

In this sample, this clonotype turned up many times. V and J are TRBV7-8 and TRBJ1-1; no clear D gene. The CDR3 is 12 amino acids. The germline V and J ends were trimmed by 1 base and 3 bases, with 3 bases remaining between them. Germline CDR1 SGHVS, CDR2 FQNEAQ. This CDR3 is CASSLDHTEAFF. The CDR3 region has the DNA TGTGCCAGCAGCTTAGACCACACTGAAGCTTTCTTT. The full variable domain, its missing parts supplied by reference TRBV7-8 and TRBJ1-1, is GAGVSQSPRYKVAKRGQDVALRCDPISGHVSLFWYQQALGQGPEFLTYFQNEAQLDKSGLPSDRFFAERPEGSVSTLKIQRTQQEDSAVYLCASSLDHTEAFFGQGTRLTVV.

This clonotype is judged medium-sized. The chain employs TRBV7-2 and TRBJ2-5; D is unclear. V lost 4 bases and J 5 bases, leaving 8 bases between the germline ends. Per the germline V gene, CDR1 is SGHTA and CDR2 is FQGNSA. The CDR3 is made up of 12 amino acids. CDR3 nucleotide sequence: TGTGCCAGCAGCTCACCACGGGAGACCCAGTACTTC. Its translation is CASSSPRETQYF.

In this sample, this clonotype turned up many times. The CDR3 nucleotides read TGTGCCAGCAACTTCCCCCCGAACACTGAAGCTTTCTTT. Amino acids: CASNFPPNTEAFF. The chain combines TRBV28 with TRBJ1-1; D is ambiguous. The CDR3 extends over 13 amino acids. Trimming shortened V by 7 bases and J by 1 base, and 10 bases separated the two germline ends. Germline V gene lookup returns CDR1 MDHEN and CDR2 SYDVKM.

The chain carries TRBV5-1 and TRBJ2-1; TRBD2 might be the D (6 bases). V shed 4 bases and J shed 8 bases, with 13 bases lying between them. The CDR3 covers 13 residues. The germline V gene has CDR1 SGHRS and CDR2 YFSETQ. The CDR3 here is CASSPGLRYEQFF. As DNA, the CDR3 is TGCGCCAGCAGCCCTGGACTAAGGTATGAGCAGTTCTTC.

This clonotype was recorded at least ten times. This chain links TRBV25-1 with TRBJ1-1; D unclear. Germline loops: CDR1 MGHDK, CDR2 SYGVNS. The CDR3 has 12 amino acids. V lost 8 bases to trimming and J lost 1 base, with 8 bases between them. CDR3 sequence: CASLHRNTEAFF. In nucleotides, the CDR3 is TGTGCCAGCCTCCACCGGAACACTGAAGCTTTCTTT.

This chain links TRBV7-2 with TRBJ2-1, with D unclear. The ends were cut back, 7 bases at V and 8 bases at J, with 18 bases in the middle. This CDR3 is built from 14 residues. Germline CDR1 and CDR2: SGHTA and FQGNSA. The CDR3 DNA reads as TGTGCCAGCACCCTAGGGCCCTCTAGGCATGAGCAGTTCTTC. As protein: CASTLGPSRHEQFF.

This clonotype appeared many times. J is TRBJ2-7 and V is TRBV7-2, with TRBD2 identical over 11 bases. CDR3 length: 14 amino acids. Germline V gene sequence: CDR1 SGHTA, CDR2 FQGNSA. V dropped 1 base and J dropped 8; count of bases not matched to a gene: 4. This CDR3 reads CASSLVLAGGQQYF. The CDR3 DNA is TGTGCCAGCAGCTTAGTGCTAGCGGGAGGCCAGCAGTACTTC.

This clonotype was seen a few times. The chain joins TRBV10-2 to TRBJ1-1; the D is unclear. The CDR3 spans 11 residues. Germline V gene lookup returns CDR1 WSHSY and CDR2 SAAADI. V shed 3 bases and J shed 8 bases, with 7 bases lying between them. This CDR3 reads CASSDTAEAFF. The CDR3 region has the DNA TGCGCCAGCAGTGACACAGCCGAAGCTTTCTTT.

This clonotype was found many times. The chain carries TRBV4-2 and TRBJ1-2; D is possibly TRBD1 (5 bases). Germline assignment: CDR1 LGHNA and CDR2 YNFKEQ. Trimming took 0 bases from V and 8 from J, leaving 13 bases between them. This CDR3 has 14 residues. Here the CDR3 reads CASSQEGVRRGYTF. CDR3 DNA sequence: TGTGCCAGCAGCCAAGAGGGGGTGAGGAGAGGCTACACCTTC.

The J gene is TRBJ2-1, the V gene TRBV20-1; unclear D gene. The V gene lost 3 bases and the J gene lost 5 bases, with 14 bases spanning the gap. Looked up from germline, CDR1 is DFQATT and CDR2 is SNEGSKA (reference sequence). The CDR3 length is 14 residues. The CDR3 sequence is CSASHPSRNNEQFF. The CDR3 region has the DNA TGCAGTGCTAGTCACCCCTCCCGCAACAATGAGCAGTTCTTC.

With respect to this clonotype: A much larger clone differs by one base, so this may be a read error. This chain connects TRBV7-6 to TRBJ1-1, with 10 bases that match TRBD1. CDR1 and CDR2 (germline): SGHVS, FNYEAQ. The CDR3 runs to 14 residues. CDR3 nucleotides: TGTGCCAGCAGTCGACAGGGGGCATGGGATGAAGTTTTCTTT. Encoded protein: CASSRQGAWDEVFF.

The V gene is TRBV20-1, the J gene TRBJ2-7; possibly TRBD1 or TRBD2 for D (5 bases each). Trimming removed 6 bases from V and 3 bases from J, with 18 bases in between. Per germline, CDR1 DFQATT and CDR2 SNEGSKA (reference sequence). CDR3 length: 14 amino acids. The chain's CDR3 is CSATLGARSYEQYF. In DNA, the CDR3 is TGCAGTGCCACCCTCGGGGCTCGGAGCTACGAGCAGTACTTC.

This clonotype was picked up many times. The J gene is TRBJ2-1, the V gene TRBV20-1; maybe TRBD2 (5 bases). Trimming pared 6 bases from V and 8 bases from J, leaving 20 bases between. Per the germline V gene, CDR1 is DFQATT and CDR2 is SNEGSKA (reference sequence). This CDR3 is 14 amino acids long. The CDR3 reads CSAHSGLPSDEQFF. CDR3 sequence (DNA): TGCAGTGCCCACAGTGGACTCCCGTCCGATGAGCAGTTCTTC.

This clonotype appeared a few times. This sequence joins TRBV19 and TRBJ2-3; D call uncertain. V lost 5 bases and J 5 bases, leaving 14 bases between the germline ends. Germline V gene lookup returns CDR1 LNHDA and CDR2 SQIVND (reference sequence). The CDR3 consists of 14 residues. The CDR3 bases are TGTGCCAGTAGTCCGACCTTTACCGGAGATACGCAGTATTTT. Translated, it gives CASSPTFTGDTQYF.

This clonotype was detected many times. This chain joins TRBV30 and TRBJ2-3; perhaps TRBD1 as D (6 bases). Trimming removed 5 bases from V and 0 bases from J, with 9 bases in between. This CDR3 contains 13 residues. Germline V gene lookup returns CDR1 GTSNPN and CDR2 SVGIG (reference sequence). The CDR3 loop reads CAWGQPSTDTQYF. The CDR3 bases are TGTGCCTGGGGACAGCCGAGCACAGATACGCAGTATTTT.